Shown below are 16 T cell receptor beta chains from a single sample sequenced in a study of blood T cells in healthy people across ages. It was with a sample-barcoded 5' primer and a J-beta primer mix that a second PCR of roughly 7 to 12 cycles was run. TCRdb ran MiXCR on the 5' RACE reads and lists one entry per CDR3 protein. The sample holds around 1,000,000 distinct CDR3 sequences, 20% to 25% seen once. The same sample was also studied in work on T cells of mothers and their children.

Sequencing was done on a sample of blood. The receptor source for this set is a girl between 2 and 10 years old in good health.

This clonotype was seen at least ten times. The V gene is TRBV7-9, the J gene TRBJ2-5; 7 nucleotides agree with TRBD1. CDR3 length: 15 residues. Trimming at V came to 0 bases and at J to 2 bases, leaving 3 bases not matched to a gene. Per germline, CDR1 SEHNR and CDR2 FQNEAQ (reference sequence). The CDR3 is CASSLAGGRQETQYF. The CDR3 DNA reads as TGTGCCAGCAGCTTAGCAGGGGGCCGGCAAGAGACCCAGTACTTC. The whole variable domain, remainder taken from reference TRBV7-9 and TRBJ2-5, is DTGVSQNPRHKITKRGQNVTFRCDPISEHNRLYWYRQTLGQGPEFLTYFQNEAQLEKSRLLSDRFSAERPKGSFSTLEIQRTEQGDSAMYLCASSLAGGRQETQYFGPGTRLLVL.

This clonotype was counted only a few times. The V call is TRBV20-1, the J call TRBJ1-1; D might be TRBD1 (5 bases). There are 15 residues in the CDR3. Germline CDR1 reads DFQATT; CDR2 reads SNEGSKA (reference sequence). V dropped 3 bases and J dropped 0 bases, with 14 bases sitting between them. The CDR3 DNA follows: TGCAGTGCTAGTAGGGGCTCGAATATGAACACTGAAGCTTTCTTT. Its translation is CSASRGSNMNTEAFF.

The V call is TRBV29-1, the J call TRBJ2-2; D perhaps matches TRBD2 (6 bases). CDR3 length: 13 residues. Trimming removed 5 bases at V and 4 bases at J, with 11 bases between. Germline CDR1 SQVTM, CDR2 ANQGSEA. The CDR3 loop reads CSVPGLRTGELFF. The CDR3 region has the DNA TGCAGCGTTCCGGGACTTCGCACCGGGGAGCTGTTTTTT.

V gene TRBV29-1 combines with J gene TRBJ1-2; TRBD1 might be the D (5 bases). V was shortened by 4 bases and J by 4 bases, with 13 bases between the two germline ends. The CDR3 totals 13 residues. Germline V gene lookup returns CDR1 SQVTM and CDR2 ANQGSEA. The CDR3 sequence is CSVVMGEGYGYTF. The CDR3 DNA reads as TGCAGCGTTGTAATGGGGGAGGGCTATGGCTACACCTTC. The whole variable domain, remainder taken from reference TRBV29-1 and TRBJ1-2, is SAVISQKPSRDICQRGTSLTIQCQVDSQVTMMFWYRQQPGQSLTLIATANQGSEATYESGFVIDKFPISRPNLTFSTLTVSNMSPEDSSIYLCSVVMGEGYGYTFGSGTRLTVV.

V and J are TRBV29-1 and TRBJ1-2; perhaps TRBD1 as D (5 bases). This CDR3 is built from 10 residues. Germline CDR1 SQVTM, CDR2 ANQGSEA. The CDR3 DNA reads TGCAGTTCGAGGGGTGAGGGCTACACCTTC. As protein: CSSRGEGYTF.

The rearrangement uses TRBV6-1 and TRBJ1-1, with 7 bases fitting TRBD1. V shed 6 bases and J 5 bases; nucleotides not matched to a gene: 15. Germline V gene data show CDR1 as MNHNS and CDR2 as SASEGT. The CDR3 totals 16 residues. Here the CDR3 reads CASRPPGQRGGTEAFF. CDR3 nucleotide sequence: TGTGCCAGCAGACCTCCGGGACAGCGGGGAGGGACTGAAGCTTTCTTT.

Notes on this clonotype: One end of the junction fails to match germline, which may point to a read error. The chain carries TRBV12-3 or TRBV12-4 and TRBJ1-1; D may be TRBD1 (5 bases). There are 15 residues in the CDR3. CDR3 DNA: TGTGCCAGCAGTTTAGTAGGGGCTAGGAACACTGAAGCCTTCTTT. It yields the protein CASSLVGARNTEAFF.

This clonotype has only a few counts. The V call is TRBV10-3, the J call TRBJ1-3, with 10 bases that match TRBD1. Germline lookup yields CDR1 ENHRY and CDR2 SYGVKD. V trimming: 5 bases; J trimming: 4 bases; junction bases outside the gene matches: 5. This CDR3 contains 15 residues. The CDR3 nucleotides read TGTGCCATCAGTTCGGACAGGGGGGTCGGAAACACCATATATTTT. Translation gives CAISSDRGVGNTIYF.

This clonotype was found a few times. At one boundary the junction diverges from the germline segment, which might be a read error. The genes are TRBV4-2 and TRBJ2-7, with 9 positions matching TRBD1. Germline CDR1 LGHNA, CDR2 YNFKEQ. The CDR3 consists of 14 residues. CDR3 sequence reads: CASTQGTGSYEQYF. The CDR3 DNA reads TGTGCCAGCACCCAAGGGACAGGGTCCTACGAGCAGTACTTC.

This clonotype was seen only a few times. CDR3 bases: TGCGCCAGCAGCCAGGACAGGGGGCCGGCTAATGAAAAACTGTTTTTT. Translation: CASSQDRGPANEKLFF. V is TRBV4-3 and J is TRBJ1-4; 11 bases fit TRBD1. Germline trimming cut 3 bases from V and 3 bases from J; bases unmatched to any gene: 3. CDR1 and CDR2 from the germline V gene are LGHNA and YSLEER. The CDR3 runs to 16 residues.

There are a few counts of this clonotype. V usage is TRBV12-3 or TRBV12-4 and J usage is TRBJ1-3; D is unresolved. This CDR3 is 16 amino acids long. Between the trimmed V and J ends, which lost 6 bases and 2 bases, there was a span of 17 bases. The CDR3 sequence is CASSSPAWGPGNTIYF. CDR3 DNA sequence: TGTGCCAGCAGCTCCCCGGCGTGGGGTCCTGGAAACACCATATATTTT.

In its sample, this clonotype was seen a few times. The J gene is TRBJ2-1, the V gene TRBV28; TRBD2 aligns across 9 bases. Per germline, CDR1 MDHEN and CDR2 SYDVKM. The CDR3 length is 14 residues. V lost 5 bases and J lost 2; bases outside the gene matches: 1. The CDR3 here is CASSTSGPYNEQFF. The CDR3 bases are TGTGCCAGCAGTACTAGCGGGCCCTACAATGAGCAGTTCTTC.

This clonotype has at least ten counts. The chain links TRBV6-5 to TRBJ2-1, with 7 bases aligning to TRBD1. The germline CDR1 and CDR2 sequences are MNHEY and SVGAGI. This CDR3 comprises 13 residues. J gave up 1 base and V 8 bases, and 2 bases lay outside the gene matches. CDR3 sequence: CASRQGSYNEQFF. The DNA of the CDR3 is TGTGCCAGCCGACAGGGATCCTACAATGAGCAGTTCTTC.

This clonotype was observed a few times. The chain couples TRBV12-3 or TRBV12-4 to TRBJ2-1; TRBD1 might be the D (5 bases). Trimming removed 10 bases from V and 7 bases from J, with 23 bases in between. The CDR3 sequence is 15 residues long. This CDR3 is CATKLALGPGNEQFF. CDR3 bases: TGTGCCACCAAACTCGCTTTGGGGCCAGGGAATGAGCAGTTCTTC.

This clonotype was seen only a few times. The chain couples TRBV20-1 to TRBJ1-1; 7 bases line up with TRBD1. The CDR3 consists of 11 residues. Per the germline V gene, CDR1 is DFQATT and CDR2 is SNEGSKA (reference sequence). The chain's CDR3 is CSGDRATEAFF. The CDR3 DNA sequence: TGCAGCGGAGACAGGGCGACTGAAGCTTTCTTT.

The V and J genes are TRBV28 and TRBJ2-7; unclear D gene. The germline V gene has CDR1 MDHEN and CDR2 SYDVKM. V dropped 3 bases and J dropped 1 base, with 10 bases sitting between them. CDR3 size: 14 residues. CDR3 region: CASSFWARSYEQYF. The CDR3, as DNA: TGTGCCAGCAGTTTTTGGGCCAGATCCTACGAGCAGTACTTC. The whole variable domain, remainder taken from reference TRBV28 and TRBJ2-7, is DVKVTQSSRYLVKRTGEKVFLECVQDMDHENMFWYRQDPGLGLRLIYFSYDVKMKEKGDIPEGYSVSREKKERFSLILESASTNQTSMYLCASSFWARSYEQYFGPGTRLTVT.